A single sample gave rise to the 18 T cell receptor beta chains below, sequenced in a study of T cells after yellow fever vaccination. TCRdb reanalysed the 5' RACE reads using MiXCR and keeps one entry per CDR3 protein. The repertoire consists of 300,000 or so distinct CDR3 sequences, with around 13% occurring once and the leading ten covering around 0.55%. The material sequenced was CD4+ T cells sorted from PBMCs, taken 45 days after the yellow fever booster vaccination. The receptors come from a man younger than 45 who received the YFV17D yellow fever vaccine.

This clonotype was seen only a few times. The chain has TRBV27 and TRBJ2-7; 8 bases are a match to TRBD2. V dropped 5 bases and J dropped 1; count of bases not matched to a gene: 7. Germline-derived CDR1 and CDR2 are MNHEY and SMNVEV (reference sequence). This CDR3 spans 15 amino acids. The CDR3 loop is CASSGRLAHSYEQYF. As DNA, the CDR3 is TGTGCCAGCAGTGGCAGACTAGCGCATTCCTACGAGCAGTACTTC.

The CDR3 nucleotides are TGTGCCAGCAGACCCCTTGTCCGGGAGGGCCTGTGGGATGAGCAGTTCTTC. Its protein is CASRPLVREGLWDEQFF. V usage is TRBV11-2 and J usage is TRBJ2-1; 8 bases agree with TRBD2. CDR3 size: 17 residues. The junction had 18 bases not matched to a gene; V was cut back by 6 bases and J by 8 bases. CDR1 and CDR2 (germline): SGHAT, FQNNGV.

This clonotype was seen repeatedly, ten times or more. The chain employs TRBV29-1 and TRBJ2-7; 8 positions agree with TRBD2. The CDR3 spans 13 residues. The germline CDR1 and CDR2 sequences are SQVTM and ANQGSEA. V lost 6 bases to trimming and J lost 3 bases; unmatched junction nucleotides: 7. The CDR3 DNA follows: TGCAGCGTCAGTCCGGGAGGGTTCTACGAGCAGTACTTC. As protein: CSVSPGGFYEQYF.

This clonotype was detected a few times. The V and J genes are TRBV19 and TRBJ2-7; either TRBD1 or TRBD2 may fit D (5 bases each). The CDR3 spans 14 residues. Germline V lookup: CDR1 LNHDA, CDR2 SQIVND (reference sequence). Trimming took off 5 bases at V and 0 bases at J, with 11 bases between the two ends. Written as DNA, the CDR3 is TGTGCCAGTAGTGCCCGGGACCGCTCCTACGAGCAGTACTTC. This translates into CASSARDRSYEQYF.

This clonotype was seen a handful of times. J is TRBJ2-1 and V is TRBV6-5, with 10 positions matching TRBD2. The CDR3 runs 16 residues. Germline CDR1 and CDR2: MNHEY and SVGAGI. J gave up 5 bases and V 10 bases, and 14 bases lay outside the gene matches. CDR3 DNA sequence: TGTGCCAAGCATGGGGGAGCTAGCGGGAGCCACAATGAGCAGTTCTTC. As protein: CAKHGGASGSHNEQFF.

The chain couples TRBV7-2 to TRBJ1-1; the D gene is possibly TRBD1 (5 bases). This CDR3 has 14 residues. The V and J ends lost 5 bases and 0 bases respectively, with 10 bases between them. Germline V CDR1 and CDR2: SGHTA, FQGNSA. The CDR3 DNA follows: TGTGCCAGCAGCCTCCTGACAGTGAACACTGAAGCTTTCTTT. This sequence encodes CASSLLTVNTEAFF.

The sample holds a few counts of this clonotype. The V gene is TRBV4-1, the J gene TRBJ1-1, with TRBD1 matching over 12 bases. CDR1 MGHRA and CDR2 YSYEKL come from the germline V gene. The J segment lost 5 bases and the V segment lost 2 bases, leaving 6 bases of the junction unmatched. The CDR3 length is 16 residues. The CDR3 loop is CASSQHGTGGHTEAFF. The CDR3 region has the DNA TGCGCCAGCAGCCAACACGGGACAGGGGGCCATACTGAAGCTTTCTTT.

This clonotype showed up many times. V is TRBV5-5 and J is TRBJ2-5; D is unresolved. The CDR3 runs 14 residues. The germline V gene has CDR1 SGHKS and CDR2 YYEKEE (reference sequence). V lost 2 bases to trimming and J lost 1 base, with 9 bases between them. CDR3 region: CASSLTLSQETQYF. The DNA of the CDR3 is TGTGCCAGCAGCTTAACCCTAAGCCAAGAGACCCAGTACTTC. Combining the CDR3 with reference TRBV5-5 and TRBJ2-5 gives the whole variable domain DAGVTQSPTHLIKTRGQQVTLRCSPISGHKSVSWYQQVLGQGPQFIFQYYEKEERGRGNFPDRFSARQFPNYSSELNVNALLLGDSALYLCASSLTLSQETQYFGPGTRLLVL.

This clonotype was recorded a few times. The chain is built from TRBV20-1 and TRBJ2-7; a possible D gene is TRBD1 (6 bases). This CDR3 region has 14 residues. The germline CDR1 and CDR2 sequences are DFQATT and SNEGSKA (reference sequence). With 1 base removed from V and 0 bases from J, the gap between germline ends came to 10 bases. The CDR3 spells CSARVRTDSYEQYF. DNA of the CDR3: TGCAGTGCTAGAGTGAGGACAGACTCCTACGAGCAGTACTTC.

This sequence joins TRBV5-5 and TRBJ2-1; D is ambiguous. The CDR3 has 15 residues. Germline values: CDR1 SGHKS, CDR2 YYEKEE (reference sequence). The ends were cut back, 4 bases at V and 3 bases at J, with 14 bases in the middle. The CDR3, as DNA: TGTGCCAGCAGCCGGCGGATCATCTGCTACAATGAGCAGTTCTTC. Amino acids: CASSRRIICYNEQFF.

This clonotype came up once. V usage is TRBV18 and J usage is TRBJ2-1, with 7 bases lining up with TRBD1. The CDR3 length is 19 residues. Germline V gives CDR1 KGHSH, CDR2 LQKENI. The trim removed 3 bases at V and 5 bases at J, leaving 19 bases unmatched. The CDR3 sequence: CASSPRRSFSEGAHNEQFF. In DNA form, the CDR3 reads TGTGCCAGCTCACCTAGGAGAAGCTTCTCAGAGGGGGCTCACAATGAGCAGTTCTTC.

The chain uses TRBV9 and TRBJ2-3; the D gene is possibly TRBD1 (5 bases). The germline V and J ends were trimmed by 0 bases and 3 bases, with 8 bases remaining between them. CDR3 length: 14 residues. The germline CDR1 and CDR2 sequences are SGDLS and YYNGEE. The CDR3 coding sequence is TGTGCCAGCAGCGTAGGGACAACTACAGATACGCAGTATTTT. Its protein product is CASSVGTTTDTQYF.

The genes are TRBV13 and TRBJ2-7, with a weak D call TRBD2 (5 bases). The CDR3 sequence is 14 residues long. The V and J ends lost 3 bases and 2 bases respectively, with 11 bases between them. Germline CDR1 is PRHDT and CDR2 is FYEKMQ (reference sequence). The CDR3 nucleotides are TGTGCCAGCAGCTTTCGGAGGCCCCCCTACGAGCAGTACTTC. Translated: CASSFRRPPYEQYF.

The rearrangement uses TRBV2 and TRBJ2-3, with TRBD2 matching 7 bases. Germline assignment: CDR1 SNHLY and CDR2 FYNNEI. Trimming removed 6 bases from V and 0 bases from J; junction bases left unmatched: 3. The CDR3 consists of 14 residues. CDR3 sequence (DNA): TGTGCCAGCAGGGGGGGGATCAGCACAGATACGCAGTATTTT. Translating gives CASRGGISTDTQYF.

There are a few counts of this clonotype. The chain uses TRBV6-5 and TRBJ2-2; TRBD1 aligns across 8 bases. In germline, CDR1 is MNHEY, CDR2 SVGAGI. Trimming removed 2 bases from V and 2 bases from J; junction bases left unmatched: 4. The CDR3 sequence is 16 residues long. CDR3 sequence (DNA): TGTGCCAGCAGTTACCGGGGGACAGGCAACACCGGGGAGCTGTTTTTT. Encoded protein: CASSYRGTGNTGELFF.

The V gene is TRBV6-1, the J gene TRBJ1-6; the D gene is possibly TRBD1 (6 bases). The V and J ends lost 6 bases and 9 bases respectively, with 18 bases between them. Germline V gene lookup returns CDR1 MNHNS and CDR2 SASEGT. The CDR3 consists of 15 residues. CDR3 sequence (DNA): TGTGCCAGCAGCCTTTCCGGGACATCGGGTTCACCCCTCCACTTT. It codes for CASSLSGTSGSPLHF.

In its sample, this clonotype was seen many times. V usage is TRBV5-1 and J usage is TRBJ2-2, with 9 bases matching TRBD1. J gave up 1 base and V 4 bases, and 2 bases lay outside the gene matches. From germline, CDR1 is SGHRS and CDR2 YFSETQ. There are 15 residues in the CDR3. CDR3 loop: CASSKGQGNTGELFF. For the CDR3, the DNA is TGCGCCAGCAGCAAGGGACAGGGGAACACCGGGGAGCTGTTTTTT.

The genes are TRBV28 and TRBJ2-5; D is unclear. The germline CDR1 and CDR2 sequences are MDHEN and SYDVKM. The CDR3 has 14 residues. The V end lost 6 bases, the J end lost 4 bases, and 15 bases lay between the germline ends. This CDR3 reads CASRTTDWIETQYF. CDR3 coding DNA: TGTGCCAGCAGAACGACTGATTGGATAGAGACCCAGTACTTC.